This TCR beta chain was found in a study of post-analysis software for immune sequencing data. Study-wide results and limits: Four or five TRBV segments occurring more often in patients than controls included TRBV5-6, TRBV5-1 and TRBV20-1. Those with multiple sclerosis, the patient group, showed significantly lower normalized Chao1 diversity than controls.

A note on this clonotype: What it binds is unknown.

With 2 bases removed from V and 6 bases from J, the gap between germline ends came to 14 bases. The CDR3 contains 14 residues. Germline V CDR1 and CDR2: SGHRS, YFSETQ. Unique molecular identifiers had been added to the TCR beta cDNA libraries. Each CDR3 protein is one row after TCRdb ran MiXCR on the PCR reads. The sample carries roughly 800,000 distinct CDR3 sequences, approximately 53% recorded once. This receptor was taken from a girl under 18 with multiple sclerosis. Sequenced: blood. The genes are TRBV5-1 and TRBJ1-2; D remains ambiguous. The chain's CDR3 is CASSFTRASDGYTF. Written as DNA, the CDR3 is TGCGCCAGCAGCTTTACCCGGGCTTCCGATGGCTACACCTTC.